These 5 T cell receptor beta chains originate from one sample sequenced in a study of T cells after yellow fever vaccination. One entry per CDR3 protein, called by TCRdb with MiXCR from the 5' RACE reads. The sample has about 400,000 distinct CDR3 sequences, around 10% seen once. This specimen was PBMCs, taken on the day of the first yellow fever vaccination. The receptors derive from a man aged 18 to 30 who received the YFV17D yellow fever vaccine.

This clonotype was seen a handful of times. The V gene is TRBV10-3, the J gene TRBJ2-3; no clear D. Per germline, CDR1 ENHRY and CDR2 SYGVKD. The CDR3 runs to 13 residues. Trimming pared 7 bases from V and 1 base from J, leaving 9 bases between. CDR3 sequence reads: CAIKKGGTDTQYF. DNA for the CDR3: TGTGCCATCAAAAAGGGTGGCACAGATACGCAGTATTTT.

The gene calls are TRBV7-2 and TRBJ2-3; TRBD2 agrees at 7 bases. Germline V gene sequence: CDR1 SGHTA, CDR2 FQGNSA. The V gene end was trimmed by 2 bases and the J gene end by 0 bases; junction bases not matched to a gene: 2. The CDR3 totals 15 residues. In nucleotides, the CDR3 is TGTGCCAGCAGCTTAATGCGGGGGAGCACAGATACGCAGTATTTT. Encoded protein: CASSLMRGSTDTQYF.

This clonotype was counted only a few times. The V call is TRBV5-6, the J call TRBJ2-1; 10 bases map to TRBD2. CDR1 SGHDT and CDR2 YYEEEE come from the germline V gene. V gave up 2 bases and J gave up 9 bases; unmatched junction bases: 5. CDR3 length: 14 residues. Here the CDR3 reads CASSFGLAVGEQFF. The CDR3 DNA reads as TGTGCCAGCAGCTTCGGACTAGCGGTGGGTGAGCAGTTCTTC.

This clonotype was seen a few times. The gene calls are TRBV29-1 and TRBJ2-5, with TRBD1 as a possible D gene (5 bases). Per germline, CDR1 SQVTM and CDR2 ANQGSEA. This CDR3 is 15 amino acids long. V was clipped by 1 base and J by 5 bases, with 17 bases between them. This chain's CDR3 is CSVEVRGWAQETQYF. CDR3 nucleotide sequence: TGCAGCGTTGAAGTAAGGGGATGGGCACAGGAGACCCAGTACTTC.

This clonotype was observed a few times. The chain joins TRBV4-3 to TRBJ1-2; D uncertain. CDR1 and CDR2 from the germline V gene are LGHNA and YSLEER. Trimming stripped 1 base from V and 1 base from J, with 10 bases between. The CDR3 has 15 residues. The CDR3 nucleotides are TGCGCCAGCAGCCAAGTCGCCGGAGGTAACTATGGCTACACCTTC. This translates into CASSQVAGGNYGYTF.